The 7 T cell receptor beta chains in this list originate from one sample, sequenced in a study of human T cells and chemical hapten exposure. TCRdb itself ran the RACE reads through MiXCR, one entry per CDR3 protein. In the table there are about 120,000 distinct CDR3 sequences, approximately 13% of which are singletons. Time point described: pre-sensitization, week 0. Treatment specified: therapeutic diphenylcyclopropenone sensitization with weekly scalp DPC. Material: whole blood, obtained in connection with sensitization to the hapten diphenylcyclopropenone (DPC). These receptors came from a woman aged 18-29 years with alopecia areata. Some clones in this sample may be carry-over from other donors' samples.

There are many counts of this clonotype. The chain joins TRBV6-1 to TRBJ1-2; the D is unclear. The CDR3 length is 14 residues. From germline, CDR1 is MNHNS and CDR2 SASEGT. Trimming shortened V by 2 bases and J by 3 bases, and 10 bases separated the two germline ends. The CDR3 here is CASSEPAADYGYTF. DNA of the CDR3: TGTGCCAGCAGTGAACCGGCGGCAGACTATGGCTACACCTTC.

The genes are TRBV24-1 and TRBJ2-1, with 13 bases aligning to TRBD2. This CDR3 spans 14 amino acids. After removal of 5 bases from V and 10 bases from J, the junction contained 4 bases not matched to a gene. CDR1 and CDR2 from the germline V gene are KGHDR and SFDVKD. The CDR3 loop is CATSGTSGGEEQFF. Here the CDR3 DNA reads TGTGCCACCAGTGGGACTAGCGGGGGAGAAGAGCAGTTCTTC.

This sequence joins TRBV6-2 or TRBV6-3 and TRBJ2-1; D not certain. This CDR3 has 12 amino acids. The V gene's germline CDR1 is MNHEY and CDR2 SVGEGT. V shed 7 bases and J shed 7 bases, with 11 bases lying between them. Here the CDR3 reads CASMSQSNEQFF. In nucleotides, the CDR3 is TGTGCCAGCATGAGTCAGTCGAATGAGCAGTTCTTC.

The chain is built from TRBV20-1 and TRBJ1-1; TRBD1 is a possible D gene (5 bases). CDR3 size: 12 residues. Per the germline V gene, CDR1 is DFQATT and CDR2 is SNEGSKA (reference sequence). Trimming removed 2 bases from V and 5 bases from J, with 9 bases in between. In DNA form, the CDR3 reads TGCAGTGCTAGACGACGGGGGACTGAAGCTTTCTTT. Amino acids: CSARRRGTEAFF.

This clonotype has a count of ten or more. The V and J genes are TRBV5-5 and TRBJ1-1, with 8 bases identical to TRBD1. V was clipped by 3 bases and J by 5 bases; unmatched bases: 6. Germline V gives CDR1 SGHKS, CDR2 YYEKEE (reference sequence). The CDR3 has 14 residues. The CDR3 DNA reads TGTGCCAGCAGCTACGACAGGGGCGTTACTGAAGCTTTCTTT. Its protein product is CASSYDRGVTEAFF.

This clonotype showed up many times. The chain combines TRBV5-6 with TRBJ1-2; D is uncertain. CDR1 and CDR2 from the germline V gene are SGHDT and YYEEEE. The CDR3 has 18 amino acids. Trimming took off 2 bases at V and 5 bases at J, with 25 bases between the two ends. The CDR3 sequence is CASSLSGPQGGGAYGYTF. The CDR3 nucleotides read TGTGCCAGCAGCTTAAGTGGGCCTCAAGGTGGCGGAGCATATGGCTACACCTTC.

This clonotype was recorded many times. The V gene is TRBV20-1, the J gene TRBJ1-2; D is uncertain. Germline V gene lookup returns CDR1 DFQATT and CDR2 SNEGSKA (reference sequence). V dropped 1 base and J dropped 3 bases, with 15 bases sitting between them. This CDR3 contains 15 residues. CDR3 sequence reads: CSARGGLGMHYGYTF. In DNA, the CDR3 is TGCAGTGCTAGAGGGGGTCTGGGGATGCACTATGGCTACACCTTC.